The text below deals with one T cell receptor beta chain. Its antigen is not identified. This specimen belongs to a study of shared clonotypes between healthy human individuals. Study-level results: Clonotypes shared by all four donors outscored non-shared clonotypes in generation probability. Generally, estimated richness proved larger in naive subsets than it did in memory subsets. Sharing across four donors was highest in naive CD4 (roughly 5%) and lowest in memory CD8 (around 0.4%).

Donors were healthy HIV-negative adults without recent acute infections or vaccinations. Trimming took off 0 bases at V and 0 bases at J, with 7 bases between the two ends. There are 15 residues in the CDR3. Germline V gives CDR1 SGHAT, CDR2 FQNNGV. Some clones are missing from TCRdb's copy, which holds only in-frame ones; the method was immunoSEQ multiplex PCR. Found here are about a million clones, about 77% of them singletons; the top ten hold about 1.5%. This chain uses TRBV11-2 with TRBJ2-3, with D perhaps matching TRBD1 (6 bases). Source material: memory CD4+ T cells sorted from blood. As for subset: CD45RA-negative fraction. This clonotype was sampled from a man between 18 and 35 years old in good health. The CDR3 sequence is CASSLDQGSTDTQYF. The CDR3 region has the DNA TGTGCCAGCAGCTTAGATCAGGGGAGCACAGATACGCAGTATTTT.